The 13 T cell receptor beta chains below come from one sample, sequenced in a study of PD-L1 blockade in urothelial cancer (TCRdb year 2017). The library was obtained by the immunoSEQ multiplex PCR assay. TCRdb retrieved this table from immuneACCESS and kept in-frame rearrangements only. Not all clones are present; in checked studies, unresolved V genes account for under half, and no reason is known for the remainder. This sample has around 26,000 clones in its table, and 70% to 90% of those were observed once. Roughly 31% of the sample rests with the top ten. This specimen was PBMCs, taken around atezolizumab (anti-PD-L1) treatment. Source of these receptors: a man between 60 and 70 years old with urothelial cancer.

On this clone itself: Since a much larger clone is just one base distant, this may be a read error. The chain is built from TRBV7-3 and TRBJ2-7; a weak D match, TRBD1 (6 bases). There are 13 residues in the CDR3. Germline V gives CDR1 SGHTA, CDR2 FQGTGA. The V end was cut by 5 bases, the J end by 1 base, with 9 bases between. The CDR3 is CASSQDSSYEQYF. The CDR3 bases are TGTGCCAGCAGCCAGGACAGTTCCTACGAGCAGTACTTC.

V is TRBV7-2 and J is TRBJ1-6; D unclear. The CDR3 has 16 amino acids. From germline, CDR1 is SGHTA and CDR2 FQGNSA. The V end lost 5 bases, the J end lost 0 bases, and 11 bases lay between the germline ends. CDR3 nucleotide sequence: TGTGCCAGCAGCCTAGGAGGTAGCTCCTATAATTCACCCCTCCACTTT. The encoded protein is CASSLGGSSYNSPLHF.

V is TRBV18 and J is TRBJ1-2, with a tentative D call TRBD1 (5 bases). The CDR3 totals 15 residues. Germline V gene data show CDR1 as KGHSH and CDR2 as LQKENI. Between the trimmed V and J ends, which lost 4 bases and 4 bases, there was a span of 16 bases. The CDR3 DNA reads as TGTGCCAGCTCACAAGTGACAGAAATGGGCTATGGCTACACCTTC. This gives the protein CASSQVTEMGYGYTF. The full variable domain, with the rest looked up from reference TRBV18 and TRBJ1-2, is NAGVMQNPRHLVRRRGQEARLRCSPMKGHSHVYWYRQLPEEGLKFMVYLQKENIIDESGMPKERFSAEFPKEGPSILRIQQVVRGDSAAYFCASSQVTEMGYGYTFGSGTRLTVV.

A few counts support this clone. This chain uses TRBV28 with TRBJ2-7; 8 bases align to TRBD2. V gave up 6 bases and J gave up 4 bases; unmatched junction bases: 14. CDR1 and CDR2 (germline): MDHEN, SYDVKM. CDR3 length: 16 residues. The chain's CDR3 is CASRSTGAGDGYEQYF. CDR3 DNA: TGTGCCAGCAGGTCTACTGGAGCGGGAGATGGGTACGAGCAGTACTTC.

This clone appeared a single time. This chain connects TRBV5-1 to TRBJ1-1; TRBD1 is a possible D gene (5 bases). CDR3 size: 18 residues. V was trimmed by 4 bases and J by 0 bases, leaving 22 bases between them. Germline values: CDR1 SGHRS, CDR2 YFSETQ. The chain's CDR3 is CASSRGRNTGGMNTEAFF. In DNA form, the CDR3 reads TGCGCCAGCAGCCGGGGGAGGAATACTGGCGGCATGAACACTGAAGCTTTCTTT. The whole variable domain, filled in from reference TRBV5-1 and TRBJ1-1, reads KAGVTQTPRYLIKTRGQQVTLSCSPISGHRSVSWYQQTPGQGLQFLFEYFSETQRNKGNFPGRFSGRQFSNSRSEMNVSTLELGDSALYLCASSRGRNTGGMNTEAFFGQGTRLTVV.

The chain couples TRBV19 to TRBJ2-5; D perhaps matches TRBD2 (5 bases). CDR1 LNHDA and CDR2 SQIVND come from the germline V gene (reference sequence). The CDR3 is 15 amino acids. The V gene lost 1 base and the J gene lost 4 bases, with 13 bases spanning the gap. CDR3 loop: CASSIGPGLLETQYF. CDR3 DNA sequence: TGTGCCAGTAGTATAGGGCCCGGACTCCTAGAGACCCAGTACTTC. Using reference TRBV19 and TRBJ2-5 for the parts outside the CDR3, the full variable domain is DGGITQSPKYLFRKEGQNVTLSCEQNLNHDAMYWYRQDPGQGLRLIYYSQIVNDFQKGDIAEGYSVSREKKESFPLTVTSAQKNPTAFYLCASSIGPGLLETQYFGPGTRLLVL.

The chain is built from TRBV27 and TRBJ2-1; 7 bases are a match to TRBD2. The trim removed 2 bases at V and 6 bases at J, leaving 1 base unmatched. Per germline, CDR1 MNHEY and CDR2 SMNVEV (reference sequence). The CDR3 runs to 13 residues. The DNA for the CDR3 is TGTGCCAGCAGTTTAAGACTAGCCAATGAGCAGTTCTTC. It translates to CASSLRLANEQFF.

The rearrangement links TRBV19 to TRBJ1-1; D is ambiguous. The CDR3 length is 13 residues. V shed 0 bases and J shed 1 base, with 3 bases lying between them. Germline V gene sequence: CDR1 LNHDA, CDR2 SQIVND (reference sequence). CDR3 DNA: TGTGCCAGTAGTATAGACAGGAACACTGAAGCTTTCTTT. Amino acids: CASSIDRNTEAFF. The full variable domain, rest sourced from reference TRBV19 and TRBJ1-1, is DGGITQSPKYLFRKEGQNVTLSCEQNLNHDAMYWYRQDPGQGLRLIYYSQIVNDFQKGDIAEGYSVSREKKESFPLTVTSAQKNPTAFYLCASSIDRNTEAFFGQGTRLTVV.

The chain uses TRBV27 and TRBJ2-4; the D gene is possibly TRBD2 (7 bases). V dropped 3 bases and J dropped 0 bases, with 12 bases sitting between them. Germline V gives CDR1 MNHEY, CDR2 SMNVEV (reference sequence). The CDR3 has 16 amino acids. The CDR3 here is CASSFWGGAAKNIQYF. CDR3 DNA sequence: TGTGCCAGCAGTTTTTGGGGGGGCGCAGCCAAAAACATTCAGTACTTC.

CDR3 loop: CSAIASGKAFF. The CDR3 nucleotides are TGCAGTGCTATTGCGTCAGGGAAGGCTTTCTTT. The rearrangement joins TRBV20-1 to TRBJ1-1; maybe TRBD1 (5 bases). V lost 4 bases, J lost 11 bases, and 14 bases lay in between. Looked up from germline, CDR1 is DFQATT and CDR2 is SNEGSKA (reference sequence). The CDR3 has 11 amino acids.

The V gene is TRBV18, the J gene TRBJ2-1, with TRBD2 identical over 10 bases. The germline CDR1 and CDR2 sequences are KGHSH and LQKENI. J lost 1 base, V lost 3 bases, and 12 bases had no gene match. This CDR3 spans 19 amino acids. CDR3 DNA: TGTGCCAGCTCACCTCTCACTAGCGGGGTCCCTATATCCTACAATGAGCAGTTCTTC. It specifies CASSPLTSGVPISYNEQFF.

The chain uses TRBV5-1 and TRBJ2-5, with unresolved D. The length of the CDR3 is 13 residues. Trimming shortened V by 2 bases and J by 1 base, and 6 bases separated the two germline ends. Germline lookup yields CDR1 SGHRS and CDR2 YFSETQ. CDR3 protein: CASSFYSQETQYF. The DNA of the CDR3 is TGCGCCAGCAGCTTCTACAGCCAAGAGACCCAGTACTTC.

The genes are TRBV28 and TRBJ1-2; no clear D. From germline, CDR1 is MDHEN and CDR2 SYDVKM. V lost 7 bases and J 8 bases, leaving 14 bases between the germline ends. The CDR3 loop spans 12 amino acids. CDR3 region: CASKAPMEGYTF. The CDR3 DNA is TGTGCCAGCAAGGCCCCTATGGAGGGCTACACCTTC.